This T cell receptor beta chain was captured in a study of T cell changes during pregnancy in multiple sclerosis. Deletions cut 4 bases from V and 3 bases from J, with 10 bases between. The CDR3 spans 15 residues. Germline lookup yields CDR1 SGHAT and CDR2 FQNNGV. Method: immunoSEQ multiplex PCR; TCRdb's copy keeps in-frame clones and lacks some. The repertoire holds about 40,000 clones, with roughly nine tenths as singletons. The sequencing used CD4+ T cells from peripheral blood mononuclear cells, collected in the first trimester of pregnancy. The receptor was isolated from a female donor with multiple sclerosis, enrolled in a pregnancy study. This chain uses TRBV11-2 with TRBJ2-6; D is undetermined. The DNA for the CDR3 is TGTGCCAGCAGCTCCCCCAGATATGGGGCCAACGTCCTGACTTTC. This translates into CASSSPRYGANVLTF.